Presented here are 9 T cell receptor beta chains from one specimen sequenced in a study of cytomegalovirus exposure and HLA in healthy donors. Measured with immunoSEQ multiplex PCR; TCRdb has only the in-frame clones, and not every one. The sample includes under 50,000 clones, over 85% of them seen just once. The sequenced material came from PBMCs. The receptors come from a woman younger than 35 in good health and CMV-seronegative.

The CDR3 sequence is CASSQVVSRSLHF. The DNA of the CDR3 is TGCGCCAGCAGCCAAGTTGTGAGCAGGTCCCTCCACTTT. The V and J genes are TRBV4-1 and TRBJ1-6, with D unresolved. V lost 1 base, J lost 14 bases, and 12 bases lay in between. CDR1 and CDR2 from the germline V gene are MGHRA and YSYEKL. The CDR3 contains 13 residues.

CDR3 loop: CASSRARTSGGQETQYF. CDR3 DNA: TGTGCCAGCAGCCGAGCCCGGACTAGCGGGGGGCAAGAGACCCAGTACTTC. This chain uses TRBV7-9 with TRBJ2-5; 14 bases match TRBD2. CDR3 length: 17 amino acids. J was trimmed by 2 bases and V by 5 bases; bases with no gene match: 7. Germline CDR1 reads SEHNR; CDR2 reads FQNEAQ (reference sequence).

The chain has TRBV5-1 and TRBJ2-1; D perhaps matches TRBD2 (7 bases). Germline-derived CDR1 and CDR2 are SGHRS and YFSETQ. The CDR3 contains 16 residues. V lost 1 base and J lost 0, with 11 bases in between. The DNA for the CDR3 is TGCGCCAGCAGCTTGACGGGGGGCAGCTCCTACAATGAGCAGTTCTTC. Protein sequence: CASSLTGGSSYNEQFF.

This chain links TRBV28 with TRBJ1-1; perhaps TRBD1 as D (6 bases). Germline V gene data show CDR1 as MDHEN and CDR2 as SYDVKM. The CDR3 totals 13 residues. The V end lost 7 bases, the J end lost 4 bases, and 13 bases lay between the germline ends. CDR3 amino acids: CASMGGGITEAFF. The CDR3 nucleotides read TGTGCCAGCATGGGAGGGGGGATCACTGAAGCTTTCTTT.

The chain joins TRBV2 to TRBJ1-2; D not certain. Germline V CDR1 and CDR2: SNHLY, FYNNEI. This CDR3 contains 14 residues. Trimming removed 1 base from V and 4 bases from J, with 10 bases in between. CDR3 protein: CASSEGTGSYGYTF. The CDR3 nucleotides are TGTGCCAGCAGTGAAGGGACCGGGAGCTATGGCTACACCTTC. The full variable domain, completed using reference TRBV2 and TRBJ1-2, is EPEVTQTPSHQVTQMGQEVILRCVPISNHLYFYWYRQILGQKVEFLVSFYNNEISEKSEIFDDQFSVERPDGSNFTLKIRSTKLEDSAMYFCASSEGTGSYGYTFGSGTRLTVV.

The V call is TRBV27, the J call TRBJ2-3, with TRBD2 identical over 7 bases. The V and J ends lost 4 bases and 2 bases, in that order; junction bases with no gene match: 15. CDR3 size: 18 residues. CDR1 is MNHEY, CDR2 SMNVEV, per germline (reference sequence). The CDR3 region has the DNA TGTGCCAGCAGTTCCCGAACCCGGGACTACCCCTCCACAGATACGCAGTATTTT. This codes for CASSSRTRDYPSTDTQYF.

J is TRBJ1-5 and V is TRBV19; 8 bases fit TRBD1. Germline loops: CDR1 LNHDA, CDR2 SQIVND (reference sequence). There are 14 residues in the CDR3. Losses at the gene ends were 5 bases for V and 4 bases for J; bases not matched to a gene: 4. CDR3 region: CASSPGQENQPQHF. CDR3 coding DNA: TGTGCCAGTAGTCCGGGACAGGAAAATCAGCCCCAGCATTTT.

This chain connects TRBV9 to TRBJ2-2; a weak D match, TRBD2 (5 bases). This CDR3 contains 14 residues. Trimming shortened V by 4 bases and J by 4 bases, and 11 bases separated the two germline ends. CDR1 SGDLS and CDR2 YYNGEE come from the germline V gene. CDR3 loop: CASSPIGVTGELFF. The CDR3, as DNA: TGTGCCAGCAGCCCAATCGGGGTCACCGGGGAGCTGTTTTTT.

V is TRBV5-1 and J is TRBJ2-7; TRBD1 agrees at 10 bases. V lost 4 bases and J lost 4; bases outside the gene matches: 5. The CDR3 contains 14 residues. CDR1 and CDR2 (germline): SGHRS, YFSETQ. The CDR3 DNA follows: TGCGCCAGCAGCATACCGGGACAGGGGTACGAGCAGTACTTC. Its protein is CASSIPGQGYEQYF.